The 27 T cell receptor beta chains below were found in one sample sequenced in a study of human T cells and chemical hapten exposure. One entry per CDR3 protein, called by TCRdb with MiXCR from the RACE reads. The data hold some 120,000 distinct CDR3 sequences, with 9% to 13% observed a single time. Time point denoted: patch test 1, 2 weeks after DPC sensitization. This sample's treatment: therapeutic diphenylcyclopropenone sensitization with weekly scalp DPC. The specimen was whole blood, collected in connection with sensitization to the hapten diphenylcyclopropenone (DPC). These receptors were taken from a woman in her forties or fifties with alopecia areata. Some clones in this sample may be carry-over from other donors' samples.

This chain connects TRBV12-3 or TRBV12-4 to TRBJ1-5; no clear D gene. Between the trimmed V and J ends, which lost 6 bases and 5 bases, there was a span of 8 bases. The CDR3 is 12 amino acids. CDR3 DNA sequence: TGTGCCAGCAGGGCGCTTGATCAGCCCCAGCATTTT. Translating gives CASRALDQPQHF.

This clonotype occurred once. This CDR3 is CSVSPLGYTF. CDR3 bases: TGCAGCGTTTCCCCCCTCGGCTACACCTTC. The chain carries TRBV29-1 and TRBJ1-2; D gene unclear. This CDR3 region has 10 residues. Trimming removed 5 bases from V and 8 bases from J, with 9 bases in between. Germline V gene sequence: CDR1 SQVTM, CDR2 ANQGSEA. Variable domain in full (rest from reference TRBV29-1 and TRBJ1-2): SAVISQKPSRDICQRGTSLTIQCQVDSQVTMMFWYRQQPGQSLTLIATANQGSEATYESGFVIDKFPISRPNLTFSTLTVSNMSPEDSSIYLCSVSPLGYTFGSGTRLTVV.

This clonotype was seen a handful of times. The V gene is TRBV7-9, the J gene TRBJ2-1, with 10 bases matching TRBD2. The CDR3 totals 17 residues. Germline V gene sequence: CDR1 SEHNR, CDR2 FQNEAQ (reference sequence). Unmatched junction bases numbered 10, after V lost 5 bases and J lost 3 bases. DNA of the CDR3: TGTGCCAGCAGCCCCAGACCTAGCGGGAGAGGCTACAATGAGCAGTTCTTC. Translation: CASSPRPSGRGYNEQFF.

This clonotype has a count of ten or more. CDR3 sequence: CASSFFPTNEKLFF. The DNA of the CDR3 is TGTGCCAGCAGTTTTTTTCCAACTAATGAAAAACTGTTTTTT. V usage is TRBV12-3 or TRBV12-4 and J usage is TRBJ1-4; D gene unclear. The V and J ends lost 3 bases and 0 bases respectively, with 5 bases between them. This CDR3 has 14 amino acids.

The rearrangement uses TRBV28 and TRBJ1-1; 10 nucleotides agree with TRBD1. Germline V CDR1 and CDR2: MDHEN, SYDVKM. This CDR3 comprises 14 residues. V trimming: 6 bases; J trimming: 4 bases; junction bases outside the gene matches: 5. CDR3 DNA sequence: TGTGCCAGCAGGCCCGGACAGGGGGGCACTGAAGCTTTCTTT. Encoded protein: CASRPGQGGTEAFF. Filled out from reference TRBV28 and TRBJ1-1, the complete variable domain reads DVKVTQSSRYLVKRTGEKVFLECVQDMDHENMFWYRQDPGLGLRLIYFSYDVKMKEKGDIPEGYSVSREKKERFSLILESASTNQTSMYLCASRPGQGGTEAFFGQGTRLTVV.

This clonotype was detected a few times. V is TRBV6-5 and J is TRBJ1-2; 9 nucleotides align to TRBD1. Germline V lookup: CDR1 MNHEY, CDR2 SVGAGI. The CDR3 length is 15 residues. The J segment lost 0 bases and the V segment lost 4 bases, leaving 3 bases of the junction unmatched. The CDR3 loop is CASSSWTGANYGYTF. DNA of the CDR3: TGTGCCAGCAGTTCCTGGACAGGGGCTAACTATGGCTACACCTTC.

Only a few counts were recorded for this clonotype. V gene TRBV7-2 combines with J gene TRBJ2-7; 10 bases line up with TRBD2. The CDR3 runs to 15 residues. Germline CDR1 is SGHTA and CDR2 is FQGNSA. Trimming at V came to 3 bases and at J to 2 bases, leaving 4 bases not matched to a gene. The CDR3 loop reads CASSFAGTSAYEQYF. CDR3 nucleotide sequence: TGTGCCAGCAGCTTTGCCGGGACTAGCGCCTACGAGCAGTACTTC.

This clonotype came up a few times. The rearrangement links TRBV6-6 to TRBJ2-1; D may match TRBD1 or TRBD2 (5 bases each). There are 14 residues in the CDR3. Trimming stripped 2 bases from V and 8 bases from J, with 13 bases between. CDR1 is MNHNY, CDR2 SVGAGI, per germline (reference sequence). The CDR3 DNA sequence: TGTGCCAGCAGTTACGGGGGTTCTTCGGATGAGCAGTTCTTC. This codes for CASSYGGSSDEQFF.

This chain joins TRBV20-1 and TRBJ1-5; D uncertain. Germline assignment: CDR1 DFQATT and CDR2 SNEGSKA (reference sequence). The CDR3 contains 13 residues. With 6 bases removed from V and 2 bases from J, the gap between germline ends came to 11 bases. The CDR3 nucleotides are TGCAGTGCCGCATCGGGAGGCAATCAGCCCCAGCATTTT. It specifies CSAASGGNQPQHF.

In DNA, the CDR3 is TGTGCCAGCAGGAGGGCTAATGAAAAACTGTTTTTT. This encodes CASRRANEKLFF. This chain connects TRBV28 to TRBJ1-4; no clear D. The V gene lost 6 bases and the J gene lost 3 bases, with 5 bases spanning the gap. The CDR3 spans 12 residues. Germline V gene lookup returns CDR1 MDHEN and CDR2 SYDVKM.

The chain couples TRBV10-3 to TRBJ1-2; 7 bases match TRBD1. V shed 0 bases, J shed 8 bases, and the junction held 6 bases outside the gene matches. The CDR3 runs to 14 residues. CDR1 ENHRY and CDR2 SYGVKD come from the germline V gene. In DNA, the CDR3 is TGTGCCATCAGTGAGTCCCCCGACAGGGACGGCTACACCTTC. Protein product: CAISESPDRDGYTF.

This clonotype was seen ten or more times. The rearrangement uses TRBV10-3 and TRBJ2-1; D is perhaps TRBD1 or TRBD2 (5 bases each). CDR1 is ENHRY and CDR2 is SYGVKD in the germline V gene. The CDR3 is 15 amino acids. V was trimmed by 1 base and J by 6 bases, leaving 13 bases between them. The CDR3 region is CAISELTMRGNEQFF. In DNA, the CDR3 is TGTGCCATCAGTGAGTTGACGATGAGGGGCAATGAGCAGTTCTTC.

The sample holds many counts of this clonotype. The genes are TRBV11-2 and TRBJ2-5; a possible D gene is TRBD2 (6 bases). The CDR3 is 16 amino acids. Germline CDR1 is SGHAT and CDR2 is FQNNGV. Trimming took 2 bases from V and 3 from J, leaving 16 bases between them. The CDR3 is CASSLWRESPKETQYF. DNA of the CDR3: TGTGCCAGCAGCTTATGGCGGGAAAGCCCAAAAGAGACCCAGTACTTC.

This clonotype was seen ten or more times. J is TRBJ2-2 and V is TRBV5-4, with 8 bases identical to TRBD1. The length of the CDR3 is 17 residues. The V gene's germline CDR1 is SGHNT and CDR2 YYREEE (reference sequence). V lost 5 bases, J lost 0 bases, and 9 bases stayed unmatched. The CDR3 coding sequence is TGTGCCAGCAGATCCGGGACAGGACCTGCGAACACCGGGGAGCTGTTTTTT. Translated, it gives CASRSGTGPANTGELFF.

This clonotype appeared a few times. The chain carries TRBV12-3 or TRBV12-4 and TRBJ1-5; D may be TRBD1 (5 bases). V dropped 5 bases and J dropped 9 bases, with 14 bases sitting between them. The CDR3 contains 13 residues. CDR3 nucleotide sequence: TGTGCCAGCAGTCCTGGGGCTGGTCGGCCCCAGCATTTT. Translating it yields CASSPGAGRPQHF.

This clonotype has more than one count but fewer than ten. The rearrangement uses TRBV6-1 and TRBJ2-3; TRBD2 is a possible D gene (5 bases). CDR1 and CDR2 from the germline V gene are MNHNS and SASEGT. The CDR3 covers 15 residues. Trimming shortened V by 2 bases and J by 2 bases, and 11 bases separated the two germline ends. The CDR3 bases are TGTGCCAGCAGTGAAACCCGGGATACCACAGATACGCAGTATTTT. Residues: CASSETRDTTDTQYF.

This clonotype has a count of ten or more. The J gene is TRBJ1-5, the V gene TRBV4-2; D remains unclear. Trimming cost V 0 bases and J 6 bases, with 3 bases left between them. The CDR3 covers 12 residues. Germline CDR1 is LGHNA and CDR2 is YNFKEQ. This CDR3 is CASSQDSQPQHF. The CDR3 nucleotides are TGTGCCAGCAGCCAAGATAGTCAGCCCCAGCATTTT.

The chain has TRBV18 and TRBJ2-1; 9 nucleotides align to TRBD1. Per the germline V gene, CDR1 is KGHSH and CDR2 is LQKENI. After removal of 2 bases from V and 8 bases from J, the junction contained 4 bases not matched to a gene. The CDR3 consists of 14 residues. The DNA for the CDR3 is TGTGCCAGCTCACCAAAACAGGGGGCGTATGAGCAGTTCTTC. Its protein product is CASSPKQGAYEQFF.

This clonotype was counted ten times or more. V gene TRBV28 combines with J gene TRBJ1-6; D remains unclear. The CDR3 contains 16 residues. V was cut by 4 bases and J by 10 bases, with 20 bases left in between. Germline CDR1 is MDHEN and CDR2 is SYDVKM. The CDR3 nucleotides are TGTGCCAGCAGTTCCCAACTCGACGGTGTAGGGTCACCCCTCCACTTT. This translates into CASSSQLDGVGSPLHF.

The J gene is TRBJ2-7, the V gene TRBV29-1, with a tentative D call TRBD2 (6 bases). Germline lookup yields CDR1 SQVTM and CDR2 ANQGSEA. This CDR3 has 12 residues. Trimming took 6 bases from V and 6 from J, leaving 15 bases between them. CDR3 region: CSVGEVTGEQYF. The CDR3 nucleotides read TGCAGCGTCGGGGAGGTAACCGGCGAGCAGTACTTC.

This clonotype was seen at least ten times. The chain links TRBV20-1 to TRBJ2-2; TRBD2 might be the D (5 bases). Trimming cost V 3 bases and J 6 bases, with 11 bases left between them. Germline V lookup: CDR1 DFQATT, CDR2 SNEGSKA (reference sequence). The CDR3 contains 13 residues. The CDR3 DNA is TGCAGTGCTAGCGACTATATCTCCGGGGAGCTGTTTTTT. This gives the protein CSASDYISGELFF.

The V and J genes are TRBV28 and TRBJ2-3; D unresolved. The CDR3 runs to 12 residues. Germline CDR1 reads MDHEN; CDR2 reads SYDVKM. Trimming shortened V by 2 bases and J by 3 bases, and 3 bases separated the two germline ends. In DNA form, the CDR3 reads TGTGCCAGCAGTTTAAAAACAGATACGCAGTATTTT. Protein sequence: CASSLKTDTQYF. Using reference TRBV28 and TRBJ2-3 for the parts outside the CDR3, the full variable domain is DVKVTQSSRYLVKRTGEKVFLECVQDMDHENMFWYRQDPGLGLRLIYFSYDVKMKEKGDIPEGYSVSREKKERFSLILESASTNQTSMYLCASSLKTDTQYFGPGTRLTVL.

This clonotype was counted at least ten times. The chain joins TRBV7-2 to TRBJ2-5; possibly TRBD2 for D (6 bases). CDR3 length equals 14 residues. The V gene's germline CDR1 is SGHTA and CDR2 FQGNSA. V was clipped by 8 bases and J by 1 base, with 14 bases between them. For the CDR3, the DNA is TGTGCCAGCGAGCTTGGGGGGATCCAAGAGACCCAGTACTTC. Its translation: CASELGGIQETQYF.

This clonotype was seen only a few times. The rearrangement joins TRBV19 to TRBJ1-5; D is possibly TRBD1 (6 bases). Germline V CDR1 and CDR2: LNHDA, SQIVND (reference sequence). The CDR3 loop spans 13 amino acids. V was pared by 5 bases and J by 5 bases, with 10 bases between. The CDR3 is CASSGDNHQPQHF. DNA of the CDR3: TGTGCCAGTAGTGGGGACAACCATCAGCCCCAGCATTTT.

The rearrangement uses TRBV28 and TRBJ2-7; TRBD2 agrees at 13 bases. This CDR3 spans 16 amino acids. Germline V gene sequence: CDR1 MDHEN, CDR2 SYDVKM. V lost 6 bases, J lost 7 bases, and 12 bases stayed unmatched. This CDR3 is CASRQSRPGLAGEQYF. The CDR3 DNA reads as TGTGCCAGCAGACAGAGCAGACCGGGACTAGCGGGGGAGCAGTACTTC. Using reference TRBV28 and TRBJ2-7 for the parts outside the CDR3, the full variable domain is DVKVTQSSRYLVKRTGEKVFLECVQDMDHENMFWYRQDPGLGLRLIYFSYDVKMKEKGDIPEGYSVSREKKERFSLILESASTNQTSMYLCASRQSRPGLAGEQYFGPGTRLTVT.

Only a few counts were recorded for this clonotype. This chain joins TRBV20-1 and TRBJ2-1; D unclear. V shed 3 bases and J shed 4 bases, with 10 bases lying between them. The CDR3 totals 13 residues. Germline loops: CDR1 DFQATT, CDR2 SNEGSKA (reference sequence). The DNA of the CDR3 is TGCAGTGCTAGCCCGGGCGGATACAATGAGCAGTTCTTC. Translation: CSASPGGYNEQFF.

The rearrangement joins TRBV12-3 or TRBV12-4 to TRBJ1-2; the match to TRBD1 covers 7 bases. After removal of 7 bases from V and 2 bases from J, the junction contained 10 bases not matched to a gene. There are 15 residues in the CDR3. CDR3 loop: CASTLWDSSNYGYTF. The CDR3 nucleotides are TGTGCCAGCACCCTCTGGGACAGCTCCAACTATGGCTACACCTTC.